Detailed here is one TCR beta chain. Its specificity is unknown. The CDR3 sequence is 18 residues long. The germline V gene encodes CDR1 SGHNT and CDR2 YENEEA. The trim removed 6 bases at V and 1 base at J, leaving 9 bases unmatched. TCRB transcripts that were expressed got sequenced, as all of the isolated RNA had been reverse transcribed. The data were produced by immunoSEQ multiplex PCR, yet TCRdb's version contains in-frame clones alone and is incomplete. The table has 640,000 or so clones, 13% seen once; the top ten hold less than 0.025%. This record comes from a study of beta chain features in type 1 diabetes. Whole-study results and caveats: Among patients with Type 1 diabetes, TCRB CDR3s were moderately but significantly shorter in every one of the four CD4+ subsets. Equally in patients and controls, PCR might preferentially amplify shorter templates.

The sequenced material came from naive CD4+ T cells from blood. This chain connects TRBV11-3 to TRBJ2-1; 13 bases map to TRBD2. The TCR was taken from a man aged 18 to 35 with type 1 diabetes. The CDR3 nucleotides read TGTGCCAGCAGGTCCCGACTAGCGGGGGGACCGTCCTACAATGAGCAGTTCTTC. Translation gives CASRSRLAGGPSYNEQFF.